This passage covers 26 T cell receptor beta chains from one sample sequenced in a study of CD8 T cells in ankylosing spondylitis. TCRdb re-called the 5' RACE reads through MiXCR, storing one row per CDR3 protein. The sample consists of roughly 230,000 distinct CDR3 sequences, 10% of them appearing once. Sequencing was done on a sample of blood, either unsorted or a sorted T cell fraction (not recorded which). The receptor set was obtained from a male donor with ankylosing spondylitis or in good health (not recorded which).

V is TRBV10-3 and J is TRBJ2-2, with D tentatively TRBD1 or TRBD2 (5 bases each). There are 13 residues in the CDR3. The V and J ends lost 6 bases and 4 bases respectively, with 9 bases between them. Germline CDR1 ENHRY, CDR2 SYGVKD. As DNA, the CDR3 is TGTGCCATCAGCCGGGACGCCACCGGGGAGCTGTTTTTT. It is translated as CAISRDATGELFF.

This clonotype was observed many times. This chain joins TRBV25-1 and TRBJ2-1; D not resolved. The CDR3 runs 17 residues. V shed 2 bases and J shed 8 bases, with 22 bases lying between them. The germline V gene encodes CDR1 MGHDK and CDR2 SYGVNS. The CDR3 protein is CASSELSPGLNVDEQFF. The CDR3 coding sequence is TGTGCCAGCAGTGAACTATCCCCGGGCCTTAATGTGGATGAGCAGTTCTTC.

Ten or more counts support this clonotype. V usage is TRBV11-1 and J usage is TRBJ2-3, with 7 positions matching TRBD1. The CDR3 runs to 19 residues. With 2 bases clipped from V and 2 bases from J, the junction kept 16 bases outside the gene matches. Per the germline V gene, CDR1 is SGHAT and CDR2 is FQDESV (reference sequence). As DNA, the CDR3 is TGTGCCAGCAGCTTAAATCATCGACAGGGACCTTTTCCCACAGATACGCAGTATTTT. It is translated as CASSLNHRQGPFPTDTQYF.

This clonotype was seen repeatedly, ten times or more. This rearrangement joins TRBV2 to TRBJ2-1; 12 bases map to TRBD2. Germline lookup yields CDR1 SNHLY and CDR2 FYNNEI. CDR3 length: 14 residues. The trim removed 4 bases at V and 8 bases at J, leaving 3 bases unmatched. The CDR3 DNA is TGTGCCAGCAGTGGGACTAGCGGGACAGATGAGCAGTTCTTC. Protein: CASSGTSGTDEQFF.

This clonotype was recorded many times. This chain links TRBV12-3 or TRBV12-4 with TRBJ1-1; D unresolved. V was pared by 2 bases and J by 1 base, with 11 bases between. This CDR3 is built from 15 residues. CDR3 nucleotides: TGTGCCAGCAGTTTAACGCCCTTGGGGAACACTGAAGCTTTCTTT. It encodes CASSLTPLGNTEAFF.

This clonotype was seen many times. The chain has TRBV12-3 or TRBV12-4 and TRBJ1-1, with D uncertain. Trimming shortened V by 3 bases and J by 3 bases, and 11 bases separated the two germline ends. The CDR3 is made up of 14 amino acids. DNA for the CDR3: TGTGCCAGCAGTTTCCGGGAGAGCGACACTGAAGCTTTCTTT. It encodes CASSFRESDTEAFF.

In this sample, this clonotype turned up many times. The chain joins TRBV12-3 or TRBV12-4 to TRBJ1-3, with D possibly TRBD1 on 6 matching bases. The CDR3 extends over 15 amino acids. Trimming cost V 4 bases and J 1 base, with 11 bases left between them. CDR3 residues: CASSYNRDSGNTIYF. Here the CDR3 DNA reads TGTGCCAGCAGTTATAACAGGGATTCTGGAAACACCATATATTTT.

This clonotype was picked up many times. This chain joins TRBV14 and TRBJ1-3, with D unclear. The germline gives CDR1 SGHDN, CDR2 FVKESK. The CDR3 runs to 13 residues. Between the trimmed V and J ends, which lost 4 bases and 5 bases, there was a span of 9 bases. The DNA for the CDR3 is TGTGCCAGCAGCCTCGACCGAAGAAACACCATATATTTT. This gives the protein CASSLDRRNTIYF.

The table lists this clonotype with many counts. This chain joins TRBV7-8 and TRBJ2-7; 8 bases are shared with TRBD1. V shed 2 bases and J 6 bases; nucleotides not matched to a gene: 12. The CDR3 has 16 amino acids. Per the germline V gene, CDR1 is SGHVS and CDR2 is FQNEAQ. The CDR3 DNA follows: TGTGCCAGCAGCTTATTAGCAGGGACAGGAAATGCCGAGCAGTACTTC. Encoded protein: CASSLLAGTGNAEQYF. Variable domain in full (rest from reference TRBV7-8 and TRBJ2-7): GAGVSQSPRYKVAKRGQDVALRCDPISGHVSLFWYQQALGQGPEFLTYFQNEAQLDKSGLPSDRFFAERPEGSVSTLKIQRTQQEDSAVYLCASSLLAGTGNAEQYFGPGTRLTVT.

There are many counts of this clonotype. V gene TRBV29-1 combines with J gene TRBJ2-1, with 9 bases identical to TRBD1. The J segment lost 6 bases and the V segment lost 6 bases, leaving 3 bases of the junction unmatched. From germline, CDR1 is SQVTM and CDR2 ANQGSEA. The CDR3 is made up of 12 amino acids. Written as DNA, the CDR3 is TGCAGCGTCGCGGGACAGGGCAATGAGCAGTTCTTC. Translation: CSVAGQGNEQFF.

This clonotype came up a few times. The chain employs TRBV6-2 or TRBV6-3 and TRBJ2-5; D is tentatively TRBD1 or TRBD2 (5 bases each). The CDR3 sequence is 14 residues long. Germline loops: CDR1 MNHEY, CDR2 SVGEGT. Trimming pared 4 bases from V and 6 bases from J, leaving 15 bases between. CDR3 amino acids: CASSWDPGVQTQYF. The CDR3 bases are TGTGCCAGCAGTTGGGACCCCGGGGTACAGACCCAGTACTTC.

This clonotype was seen repeatedly, ten times or more. The gene calls are TRBV12-3 or TRBV12-4 and TRBJ2-7; 8 bases line up with TRBD2. Germline trimming cut 9 bases from V and 0 bases from J; bases unmatched to any gene: 7. The CDR3 length is 14 residues. The CDR3 DNA follows: TGTGCCAGTCATGCGGGGGGCGGCTCCTACGAGCAGTACTTC. Translation: CASHAGGGSYEQYF.

The chain joins TRBV6-5 to TRBJ2-1; tentatively, D is TRBD1 (5 bases). Germline V gene data show CDR1 as MNHEY and CDR2 as SVGAGI. The CDR3 runs to 13 residues. V dropped 2 bases and J dropped 5 bases, with 7 bases sitting between them. CDR3: CASSYVGHNEQFF. In DNA, the CDR3 is TGTGCCAGCAGTTACGTGGGGCACAATGAGCAGTTCTTC.

This clonotype was detected many times. The chain carries TRBV5-1 and TRBJ2-3; D is undetermined. The V end lost 4 bases, the J end lost 7 bases, and 16 bases lay between the germline ends. Per the germline V gene, CDR1 is SGHRS and CDR2 is YFSETQ. The CDR3 contains 14 residues. CDR3 amino acids: CASSPPNSRHTQYF. CDR3 in DNA: TGCGCCAGCAGCCCCCCCAACTCACGTCATACGCAGTATTTT.

This clonotype was recorded a few times. The rearrangement joins TRBV6-1 to TRBJ2-3; TRBD2 agrees at 8 bases. This CDR3 has 16 amino acids. Germline lookup yields CDR1 MNHNS and CDR2 SASEGT. J gave up 2 bases and V 3 bases, and 7 bases lay outside the gene matches. CDR3 residues: CASSDPKREYTDTQYF. As DNA, the CDR3 is TGTGCCAGCAGTGATCCGAAGCGGGAGTACACAGATACGCAGTATTTT.

This clonotype occurred many times. This chain links TRBV14 with TRBJ1-2; D unresolved. V lost 1 base, J lost 4 bases, and 7 bases lay in between. Germline V lookup: CDR1 SGHDN, CDR2 FVKESK. This CDR3 is 13 amino acids long. CDR3 in DNA: TGTGCCAGCAGCCAAGTGGCCGCCTATGGCTACACCTTC. As protein: CASSQVAAYGYTF.

This chain uses TRBV7-2 with TRBJ2-3; 7 bases are shared with TRBD2. Looked up from germline, CDR1 is SGHTA and CDR2 is FQGNSA. The CDR3 sequence is 15 residues long. The junction had 6 bases not matched to a gene; V was cut back by 3 bases and J by 3 bases. The CDR3 here is CASSFRAGDTDTQYF. For the CDR3, the DNA is TGTGCCAGCAGCTTTAGGGCGGGAGATACAGATACGCAGTATTTT.

This clonotype was seen many times. This rearrangement joins TRBV5-4 to TRBJ1-3; TRBD1 might be the D (6 bases). The CDR3 has 14 residues. CDR1 and CDR2 (germline): SGHNT, YYREEE (reference sequence). V lost 4 bases, J lost 7 bases, and 15 bases lay in between. For the CDR3, the DNA is TGTGCCAGCAGCCAGGCGGGGGCGCGGAACACCATATATTTT. Protein: CASSQAGARNTIYF.

This clonotype was detected only a few times. V usage is TRBV4-1 and J usage is TRBJ2-7; 10 bases fit TRBD1. Germline V gene lookup returns CDR1 MGHRA and CDR2 YSYEKL. Losses at the gene ends were 1 base for V and 5 bases for J; bases not matched to a gene: 8. The CDR3 has 16 amino acids. This CDR3 is CASSQAWGQGIDEQYF. As DNA, the CDR3 is TGCGCCAGCAGCCAAGCGTGGGGACAGGGGATCGACGAGCAGTACTTC.

This chain uses TRBV7-9 with TRBJ2-2; 9 bases align to TRBD1. Germline V gives CDR1 SEHNR, CDR2 FQNEAQ (reference sequence). The CDR3 is 14 residues long. V gave up 5 bases and J gave up 5 bases; unmatched junction bases: 3. The CDR3 nucleotides read TGTGCCAGCAGCGTACAGGGGGCGACCGGGGAGCTGTTTTTT. It encodes CASSVQGATGELFF.

This clonotype showed up many times. The chain couples TRBV2 to TRBJ2-7; perhaps TRBD2 as D (6 bases). V lost 2 bases to trimming and J lost 2 bases, with 13 bases between them. Germline CDR1 reads SNHLY; CDR2 reads FYNNEI. The CDR3 runs 15 residues. CDR3: CASSERSGLAYEQYF. The CDR3 coding sequence is TGTGCCAGCAGTGAAAGGTCGGGACTTGCCTACGAGCAGTACTTC.

This clonotype was seen many times. The genes are TRBV9 and TRBJ2-5; D might be TRBD1 (6 bases). The CDR3 is 16 amino acids. The ends were cut back, 4 bases at V and 1 base at J, with 17 bases in the middle. Per germline, CDR1 SGDLS and CDR2 YYNGEE. The CDR3 loop is CASSPGQTGLQETQYF. DNA for the CDR3: TGTGCCAGCAGCCCCGGACAGACCGGACTCCAAGAGACCCAGTACTTC.

This clonotype was seen only a few times. The chain recombines TRBV11-3 with TRBJ1-1; D perhaps matches TRBD1 (5 bases). Trimming took off 5 bases at V and 5 bases at J, with 15 bases between the two ends. Germline V lookup: CDR1 SGHNT, CDR2 YENEEA. The CDR3 sequence is 14 residues long. DNA of the CDR3: TGTGCCAGCAGCCCGGGGCAGGTAGTGACTGAAGCTTTCTTT. Its protein is CASSPGQVVTEAFF.

This clonotype has a handful of counts. The chain employs TRBV11-3 and TRBJ2-2; D uncertain. Germline-derived CDR1 and CDR2 are SGHNT and YENEEA. V dropped 3 bases and J dropped 3 bases, with 8 bases sitting between them. The length of the CDR3 is 14 residues. CDR3 bases: TGTGCCAGCAGCTTTAACTCATACACCGGGGAGCTGTTTTTT. As protein: CASSFNSYTGELFF.

This clonotype was observed at least ten times. The chain joins TRBV10-1 to TRBJ2-3, with D possibly matching TRBD1 (6 bases). Trimming left V 6 bases short and J 2 bases short, with 12 bases between. The CDR3 is 14 amino acids. The V gene's germline CDR1 is WNHNN and CDR2 SYGVQD (reference sequence). For the CDR3, the DNA is TGCGCCAGCAGCGGAGGACAGTACACAGATACGCAGTATTTT. Residues: CASSGGQYTDTQYF.

This clonotype was observed at least ten times. The chain employs TRBV5-1 and TRBJ1-4; D is ambiguous. The CDR3 spans 15 residues. From germline, CDR1 is SGHRS and CDR2 YFSETQ. The V and J ends lost 1 base and 3 bases respectively, with 10 bases between them. CDR3 sequence (DNA): TGCGCCAGCAGCTTGAGTCGAGCAGCTAATGAAAAACTGTTTTTT. This translates into CASSLSRAANEKLFF.